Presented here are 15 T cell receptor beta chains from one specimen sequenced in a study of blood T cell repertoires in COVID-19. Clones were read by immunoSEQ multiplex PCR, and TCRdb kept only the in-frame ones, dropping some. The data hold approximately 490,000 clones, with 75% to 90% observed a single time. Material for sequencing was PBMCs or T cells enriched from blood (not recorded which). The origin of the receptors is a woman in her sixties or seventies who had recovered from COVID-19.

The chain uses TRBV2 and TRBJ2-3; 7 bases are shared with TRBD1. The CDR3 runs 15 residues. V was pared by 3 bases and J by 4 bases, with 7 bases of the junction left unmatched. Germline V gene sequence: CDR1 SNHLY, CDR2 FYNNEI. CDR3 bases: TGTGCCAGCAGTGAGTTGGGACAGAAACCAGATACGCAGTATTTT. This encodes CASSELGQKPDTQYF.

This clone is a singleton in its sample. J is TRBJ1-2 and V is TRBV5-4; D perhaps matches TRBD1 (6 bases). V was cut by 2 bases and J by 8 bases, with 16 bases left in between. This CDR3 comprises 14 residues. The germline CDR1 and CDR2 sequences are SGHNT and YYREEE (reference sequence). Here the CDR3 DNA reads TGTGCCAGCAGCTTAGGGACATTTGGAGGAGGCTACACCTTC. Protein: CASSLGTFGGGYTF.

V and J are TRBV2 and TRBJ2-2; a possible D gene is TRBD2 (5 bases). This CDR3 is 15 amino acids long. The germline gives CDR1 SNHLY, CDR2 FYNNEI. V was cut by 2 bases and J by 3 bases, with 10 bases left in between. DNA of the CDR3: TGTGCCAGCAGTGAATTGACGGGATACACCGGGGAGCTGTTTTTT. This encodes CASSELTGYTGELFF.

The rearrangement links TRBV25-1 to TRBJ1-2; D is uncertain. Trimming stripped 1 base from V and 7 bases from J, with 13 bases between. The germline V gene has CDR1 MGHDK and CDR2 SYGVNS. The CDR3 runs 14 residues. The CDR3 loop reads CASSESRVSGGYTF. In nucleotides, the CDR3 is TGTGCCAGCAGTGAATCGAGGGTTTCGGGTGGCTACACCTTC.

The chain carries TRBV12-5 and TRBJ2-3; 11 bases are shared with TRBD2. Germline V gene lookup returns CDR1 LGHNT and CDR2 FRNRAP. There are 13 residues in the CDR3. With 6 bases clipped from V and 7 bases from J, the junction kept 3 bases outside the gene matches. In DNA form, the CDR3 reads TGTGCTAGTGGAACTAGCGGGGGCAATACGCAGTATTTT. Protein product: CASGTSGGNTQYF.

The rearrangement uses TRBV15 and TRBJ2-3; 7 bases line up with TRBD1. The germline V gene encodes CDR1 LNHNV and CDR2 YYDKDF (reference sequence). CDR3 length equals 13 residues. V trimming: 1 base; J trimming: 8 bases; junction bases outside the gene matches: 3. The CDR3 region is CATSRGAGGTQYF. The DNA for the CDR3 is TGTGCCACCAGCAGAGGGGCAGGGGGTACGCAGTATTTT.

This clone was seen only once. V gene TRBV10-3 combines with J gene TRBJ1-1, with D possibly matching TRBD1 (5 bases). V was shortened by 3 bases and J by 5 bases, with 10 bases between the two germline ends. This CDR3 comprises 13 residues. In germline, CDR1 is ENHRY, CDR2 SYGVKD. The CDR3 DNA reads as TGTGCCATCAGTGAAGCAGGGATAACTGAAGCTTTCTTT. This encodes CAISEAGITEAFF.

CDR3 sequence: CATSRDKGTTNEKLFF. The CDR3 region has the DNA TGTGCCACCAGCAGAGATAAGGGGACAACTAATGAAAAACTGTTTTTT. The V call is TRBV15, the J call TRBJ1-4; D perhaps matches TRBD1 (5 bases). V was trimmed by 0 bases and J by 0 bases, leaving 8 bases between them. CDR1 LNHNV and CDR2 YYDKDF come from the germline V gene (reference sequence). The CDR3 has 16 amino acids.

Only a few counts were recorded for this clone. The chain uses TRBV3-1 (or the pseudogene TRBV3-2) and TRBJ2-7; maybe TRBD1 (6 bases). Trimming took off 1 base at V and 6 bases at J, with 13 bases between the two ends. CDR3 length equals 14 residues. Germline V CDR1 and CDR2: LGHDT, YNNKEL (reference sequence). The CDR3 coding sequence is TGTGCCAGCAGCCAAGGGGCAGGGGTCCCCGAGCAGTACTTC. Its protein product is CASSQGAGVPEQYF.

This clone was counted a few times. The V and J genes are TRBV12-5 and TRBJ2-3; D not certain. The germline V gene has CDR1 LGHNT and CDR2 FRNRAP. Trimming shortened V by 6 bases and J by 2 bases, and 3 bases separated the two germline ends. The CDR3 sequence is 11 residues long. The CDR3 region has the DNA TGTGCTAGTGGCCTCACAGATACGCAGTATTTT. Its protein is CASGLTDTQYF.

For the CDR3, the DNA is TGCGCCACCTCCGTGGGTGGGGGGCAAGAGACCCAGTACTTC. Translation: CATSVGGGQETQYF. This chain joins TRBV5-1 and TRBJ2-5; TRBD2 might be the D (6 bases). This CDR3 has 14 amino acids. V lost 9 bases, J lost 2 bases, and 17 bases lay in between. CDR1 is SGHRS and CDR2 is YFSETQ in the germline V gene.

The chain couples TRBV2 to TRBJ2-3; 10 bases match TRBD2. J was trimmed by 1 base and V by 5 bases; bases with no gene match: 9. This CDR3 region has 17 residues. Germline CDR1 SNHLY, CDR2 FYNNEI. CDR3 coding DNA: TGTGCCAGCAGTAACCAGCCAACTAGCGGGGGCACAGATACGCAGTATTTT. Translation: CASSNQPTSGGTDTQYF.

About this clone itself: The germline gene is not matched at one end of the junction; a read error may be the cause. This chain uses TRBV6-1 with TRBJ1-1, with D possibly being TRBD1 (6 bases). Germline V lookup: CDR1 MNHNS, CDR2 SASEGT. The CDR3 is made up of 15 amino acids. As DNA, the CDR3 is TGTGCCAGCAGGGAAGGTGTCAGGGGGAACACTGAAGCTTTCTTT. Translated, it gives CASREGVRGNTEAFF.

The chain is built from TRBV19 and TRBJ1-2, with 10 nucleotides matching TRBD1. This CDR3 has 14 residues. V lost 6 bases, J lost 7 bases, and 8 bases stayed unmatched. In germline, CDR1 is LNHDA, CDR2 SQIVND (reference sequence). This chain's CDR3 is CASRPIDRGPGYTF. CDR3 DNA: TGTGCCAGTAGACCAATCGACAGGGGGCCTGGCTACACCTTC.

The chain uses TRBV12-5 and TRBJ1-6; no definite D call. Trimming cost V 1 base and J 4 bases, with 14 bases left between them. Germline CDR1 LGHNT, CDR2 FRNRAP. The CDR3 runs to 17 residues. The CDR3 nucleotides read TGTGCTAGTGGTTTGGAAATTTGGGCAGAATATAATTCACCCCTCCACTTT. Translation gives CASGLEIWAEYNSPLHF.